The TCR beta chain described here comes from a study of molecular identifiers for immune sequencing clone quantification. CD8+CD4-CCR7+CD45RA+ cells were sorted as naive CD8 T cells. General study points: Among effectors, clones above 20 RNA copies held over 97% of molecules; among naive cells, under 1%.

V lost 5 bases to trimming and J lost 3 bases, with 10 bases between them. Per the germline V gene, CDR1 is SEHNR and CDR2 is FQNEAQ (reference sequence). The CDR3 runs 13 residues. Both previously described methods and listed TCR primers were employed to make bulk TCR libraries. TCRdb analysed the PCR reads with MiXCR anew, one entry per CDR3 protein. The table shows approximately 90,000 distinct CDR3 sequences, with 20% to 25% occurring only once. This clonotype was found many times. Its target is not known. The genes are TRBV7-9 and TRBJ1-1, with D unclear. Input material: naive CD8+ T cells from blood, with Jurkat cell RNA spiked in. Subset noted: FACS-sorted CD8+CD4-CCR7+CD45RA+ naive T cells. The clonotype comes from a human donor in good health. Some libraries in this study had Jurkat cell RNA spiked in. The CDR3 loop reads CASSRGSYTEAFF. In nucleotides, the CDR3 is TGTGCCAGCAGCCGAGGGAGCTACACTGAAGCTTTCTTT.